The 21 T cell receptor beta chains presented below share a single source sample, sequenced in a study of blood T cell repertoires in COVID-19. Libraries were prepared by immunoSEQ multiplex PCR; TCRdb keeps only in-frame clonotypes and omits some of them. The data hold about 150,000 clones, with approximately 79% observed a single time. Input material: PBMCs or T cells enriched from blood (not recorded which). These receptors were collected from a man aged 50-59 years who had recovered from COVID-19.

CDR3 loop: CASSRPGTGNYGYTF. CDR3 nucleotides: TGTGCCAGCAGTCGTCCCGGGACAGGGAACTATGGCTACACCTTC. V usage is TRBV6-5 and J usage is TRBJ1-2; 9 nucleotides line up with TRBD1. The trim removed 5 bases at V and 2 bases at J, leaving 6 bases unmatched. CDR3 length equals 15 residues. CDR1 and CDR2 from the germline V gene are MNHEY and SVGAGI.

The chain uses TRBV21-1 and TRBJ2-7; the table assigns TRBD2, which was not confirmed against the DNA. TRBV21-1 is marked as a pseudogene. The CDR3 is 13 amino acids. CDR3 residues: CASSESGSYEQYF. CDR3 DNA sequence: TGTGCCAGCAGCGAATCGGGGTCCTACGAGCAGTACTTC.

CDR3 sequence reads: CASSQYTGTNGYTF. The CDR3 DNA follows: TGCGCCAGCAGCCAATACACAGGGACGAATGGCTACACCTTC. V usage is TRBV4-3 and J usage is TRBJ1-2; D might be TRBD1 (6 bases). V was cut by 2 bases and J by 6 bases, with 13 bases left in between. Per germline, CDR1 LGHNA and CDR2 YSLEER. The CDR3 has 14 residues.

CDR3 residues: CAWGGKHGGPDKNIQYF. The CDR3 DNA reads as TGTGCCTGGGGAGGGAAACACGGGGGGCCAGACAAAAACATTCAGTACTTC. V and J are TRBV30 and TRBJ2-4, with D perhaps matching TRBD2 (7 bases). Germline loops: CDR1 GTSNPN, CDR2 SVGIG (reference sequence). This CDR3 has 17 residues. Trimming took off 5 bases at V and 3 bases at J, with 23 bases between the two ends.

This clone has ten or more counts. V and J are TRBV6-5 and TRBJ1-3; D possibly corresponds to TRBD1 (5 bases). V was pared by 8 bases and J by 0 bases, with 11 bases between. Germline CDR1 MNHEY, CDR2 SVGAGI. CDR3 size: 14 residues. CDR3 in amino acids: CASGAGVSGNTIYF. CDR3 sequence (DNA): TGTGCCAGCGGAGCGGGGGTCTCTGGAAACACCATATATTTT.

The chain recombines TRBV2 with TRBJ1-1; TRBD1 agrees at 7 bases. Germline CDR1 and CDR2: SNHLY and FYNNEI. The V segment lost 4 bases and the J segment 7 bases; nucleotides outside the gene matches: 12. CDR3 length: 15 amino acids. CDR3 DNA sequence: TGTGCCAGCAGTGGTAGGACAGGTCCGCACAGTGAAGCTTTCTTT. Its protein product is CASSGRTGPHSEAFF.

This clone came up a few times. V is TRBV21-1 and J is TRBJ2-7; the DNA was not used to check the table's D call, TRBD1. TRBV21-1 is assigned pseudogene status. The length of the CDR3 is 12 residues. Here the CDR3 DNA reads TGTGCCAGCAGCCGGGACACCTACGAGCAGTACTTC. Translated: CASSRDTYEQYF.

The chain couples TRBV12-3 or TRBV12-4 to TRBJ1-5; D is unclear. The CDR3 is 11 amino acids. With 6 bases removed from V and 6 bases from J, the gap between germline ends came to 6 bases. CDR3 region: CASSSVQPQHF. CDR3 sequence (DNA): TGTGCCAGCAGCTCGGTTCAGCCCCAGCATTTT.

This chain uses TRBV5-1 with TRBJ1-6, with 10 bases identical to TRBD1. The ends lost 3 bases at V and 7 bases at J; junction bases unmatched: 1. The CDR3 spans 14 residues. Germline V lookup: CDR1 SGHRS, CDR2 YFSETQ. The CDR3 nucleotides read TGCGCCAGCAGCTCGACAGGGGGCAATTCACCCCTCCACTTT. Translating gives CASSSTGGNSPLHF.

This sequence joins TRBV5-1 and TRBJ2-2; D perhaps matches TRBD2 (5 bases). Trimming pared 0 bases from V and 8 bases from J, leaving 14 bases between. This CDR3 contains 15 residues. Germline CDR1 and CDR2: SGHRS and YFSETQ. The CDR3 DNA reads as TGCGCCAGCAGCTTGGAGTTGAGGGTTACTGGGGAGCTGTTTTTT. Translating gives CASSLELRVTGELFF.

CDR3 protein: CASSLTTGTMGTGELFF. The DNA of the CDR3 is TGTGCCAGCAGCTTAACTACAGGGACCATGGGCACCGGGGAGCTGTTTTTT. J is TRBJ2-2 and V is TRBV7-6; TRBD1 might be the D (6 bases). The germline CDR1 and CDR2 sequences are SGHVS and FNYEAQ. The CDR3 totals 17 residues. V lost 2 bases, J lost 4 bases, and 17 bases lay in between.

This CDR3 reads CASSLPLEGYTF. CDR3 coding DNA: TGTGCCAGCAGCCTACCATTAGAAGGCTACACCTTC. The rearrangement uses TRBV6-2 or TRBV6-3 and TRBJ1-2; D is unresolved. The CDR3 is 12 residues long. V was shortened by 6 bases and J by 8 bases, with 13 bases between the two germline ends. Germline-derived CDR1 and CDR2 are MNHEY and SVGEGT.

The V call is TRBV5-4, the J call TRBJ1-3, with D uncertain. The germline V gene has CDR1 SGHNT and CDR2 YYREEE (reference sequence). The CDR3 sequence is 14 residues long. V was trimmed by 7 bases and J by 2 bases, leaving 13 bases between them. The CDR3 region is CASSSRTAGNTIYF. DNA of the CDR3: TGTGCCAGCTCTTCGCGGACTGCTGGAAACACCATATATTTT.

About this clone itself: A read error may account for a junction end that differs from germline. V is TRBV4-1 and J is TRBJ1-3; 8 bases match TRBD1. This CDR3 is built from 17 residues. Germline loops: CDR1 MGHRA, CDR2 YSYEKL. The CDR3 nucleotides read TGCGCCAGCAGTCAAGTACAGGGGGTGATCTCTGGAAACACCATATATTTT. It codes for CASSQVQGVISGNTIYF.

CDR3 sequence: CASRGTVIAGELFF. The CDR3 region has the DNA TGTGCCAGCAGAGGGACAGTCATCGCCGGGGAGCTGTTTTTT. J is TRBJ2-2 and V is TRBV27, with TRBD1 matching 7 bases. Germline trimming cut 6 bases from V and 6 bases from J; bases unmatched to any gene: 7. The CDR3 consists of 14 residues. Per the germline V gene, CDR1 is MNHEY and CDR2 is SMNVEV (reference sequence).

The chain employs TRBV30 and TRBJ1-2; D not resolved. Germline loops: CDR1 GTSNPN, CDR2 SVGIG (reference sequence). This CDR3 contains 14 residues. Between the trimmed V and J ends, which lost 1 base and 2 bases, there was a span of 11 bases. The CDR3: CAWSDRGGNYGYTF. The CDR3 DNA is TGTGCCTGGAGTGACCGAGGAGGAAACTATGGCTACACCTTC.

The chain combines TRBV10-3 with TRBJ1-6; D is unresolved. Trimming pared 3 bases from V and 10 bases from J, leaving 19 bases between. This CDR3 has 16 amino acids. Germline V lookup: CDR1 ENHRY, CDR2 SYGVKD. The CDR3 DNA is TGTGCCATCAGTGAAGAATGGGGAGGGAACGGGTCACCCCTCCACTTT. The encoded protein is CAISEEWGGNGSPLHF.

CDR3 DNA: TGTGCCAGTAGTAGGGCAGGGCCGATCAATTCACCCCTCCACTTT. Its protein product is CASSRAGPINSPLHF. The chain recombines TRBV19 with TRBJ1-6, with D possibly TRBD1 on 5 matching bases. The CDR3 sequence is 15 residues long. The germline V gene has CDR1 LNHDA and CDR2 SQIVND (reference sequence). The V end was cut by 4 bases, the J end by 7 bases, with 14 bases between.

The J gene is TRBJ1-5, the V gene TRBV30; D is possibly TRBD1 (5 bases). The CDR3 is 17 residues long. Germline CDR1 is GTSNPN and CDR2 is SVGIG (reference sequence). V was shortened by 0 bases and J by 3 bases, with 18 bases between the two germline ends. The CDR3 loop reads CAWSVGKGNLNNQPQHF. In DNA, the CDR3 is TGTGCCTGGAGTGTAGGGAAGGGGAATTTAAACAATCAGCCCCAGCATTTT.

This clone was picked up many times. This chain joins TRBV18 and TRBJ2-3, with 10 positions matching TRBD2. CDR3 length equals 15 residues. Germline values: CDR1 KGHSH, CDR2 LQKENI. J was trimmed by 6 bases and V by 3 bases; bases with no gene match: 6. The CDR3 region is CASSPGTSAFDTQYF. CDR3 in DNA: TGTGCCAGCTCACCCGGGACTAGCGCTTTTGATACGCAGTATTTT. Together with reference TRBV18 and TRBJ2-3, the CDR3 gives the full variable domain: NAGVMQNPRHLVRRRGQEARLRCSPMKGHSHVYWYRQLPEEGLKFMVYLQKENIIDESGMPKERFSAEFPKEGPSILRIQQVVRGDSAAYFCASSPGTSAFDTQYFGPGTRLTVL.

The V gene is TRBV5-6, the J gene TRBJ1-2; D gene ambiguous. This CDR3 has 12 amino acids. The V end lost 0 bases, the J end lost 8 bases, and 8 bases lay between the germline ends. The germline V gene encodes CDR1 SGHDT and CDR2 YYEEEE. The DNA for the CDR3 is TGTGCCAGCAGCTTGGCCGTCGGGGGCTACACCTTC. It yields the protein CASSLAVGGYTF.